This T cell receptor (beta chain) is drawn from a study of cytomegalovirus exposure and HLA in healthy donors. Study background: The Caucasian-associated ancestry cluster contained around four fifths of the 398 genotyped donors.

Researchers ran the PCR with 60 Vbeta and 13 Jbeta primers. Measured with immunoSEQ multiplex PCR; TCRdb has only the in-frame clones, and not every one. The table has approximately 76,000 clones, around three quarters seen once. Germline loops: CDR1 KGHSH, CDR2 LQKENI. The V gene end was trimmed by 2 bases and the J gene end by 3 bases; junction bases not matched to a gene: 1. The length of the CDR3 is 15 residues. The sequenced material came from PBMCs. The clonotype was recovered from a man aged 25 to 40 in good health and CMV-seronegative. The V and J genes are TRBV18 and TRBJ2-5; TRBD2 aligns across 12 bases. The CDR3 here is CASSPGLAGKETQYF. For the CDR3, the DNA is TGTGCCAGCTCACCAGGACTAGCGGGAAAAGAGACCCAGTACTTC.